This T cell receptor beta chain is from a study of OX40 agonist ivuxolimab in advanced cancers. Profiling relied on immunoSEQ multiplex PCR, and the TCRdb table lists in-frame clones only, not all of them. The sample contains tens of thousands of clones, roughly 81% of which appear only once. Looked up from germline, CDR1 is SGDLS and CDR2 is YYNGEE. The CDR3 loop spans 15 amino acids. The V and J ends lost 0 bases and 0 bases respectively, with 9 bases between them. The cohort excluded patients with autoimmune disease history or systemic immunosuppression. The gene calls are TRBV9 and TRBJ1-2, with D maybe TRBD1 (5 bases). The starting material was CD4+ or CD8+ T cells sorted from blood, obtained in a trial of the OX40 agonist ivuxolimab. The receptor was derived from an adult with an advanced solid tumor such as melanoma, head and neck, liver or kidney cancer. The CDR3 spells CASSVDGGANYGYTF. The CDR3 DNA sequence: TGTGCCAGCAGCGTAGATGGGGGAGCTAACTATGGCTACACCTTC.